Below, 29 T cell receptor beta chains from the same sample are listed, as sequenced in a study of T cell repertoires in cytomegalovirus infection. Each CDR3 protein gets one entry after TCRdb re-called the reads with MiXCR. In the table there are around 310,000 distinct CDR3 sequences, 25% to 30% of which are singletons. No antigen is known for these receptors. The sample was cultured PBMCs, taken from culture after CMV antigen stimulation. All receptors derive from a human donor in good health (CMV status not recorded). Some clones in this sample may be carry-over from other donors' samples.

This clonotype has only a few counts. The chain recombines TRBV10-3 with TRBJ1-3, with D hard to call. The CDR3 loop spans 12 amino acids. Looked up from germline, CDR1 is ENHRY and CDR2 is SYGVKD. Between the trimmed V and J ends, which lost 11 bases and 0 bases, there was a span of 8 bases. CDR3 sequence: CAAEGSGNTIYF. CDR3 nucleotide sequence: TGTGCCGCGGAAGGCTCTGGAAACACCATATATTTT.

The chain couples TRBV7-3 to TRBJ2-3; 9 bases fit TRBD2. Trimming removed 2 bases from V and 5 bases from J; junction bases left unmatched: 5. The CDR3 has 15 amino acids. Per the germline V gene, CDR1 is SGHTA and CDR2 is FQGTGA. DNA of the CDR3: TGTGCCAGCAGCTTAGGCGGGAGGGAGAGAGATACGCAGTATTTT. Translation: CASSLGGRERDTQYF.

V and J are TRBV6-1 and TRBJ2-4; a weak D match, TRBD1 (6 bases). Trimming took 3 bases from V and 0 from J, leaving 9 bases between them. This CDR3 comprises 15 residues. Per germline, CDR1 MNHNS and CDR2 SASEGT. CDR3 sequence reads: CASSDGQRAKNIQYF. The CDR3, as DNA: TGTGCCAGCAGTGACGGACAGAGAGCCAAAAACATTCAGTACTTC.

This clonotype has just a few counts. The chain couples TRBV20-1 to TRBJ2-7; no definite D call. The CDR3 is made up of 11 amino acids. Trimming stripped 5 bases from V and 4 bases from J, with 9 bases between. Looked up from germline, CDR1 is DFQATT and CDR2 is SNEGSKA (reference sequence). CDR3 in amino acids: CSAETTYEQYF. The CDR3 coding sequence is TGCAGTGCTGAGACAACTTACGAGCAGTACTTC.

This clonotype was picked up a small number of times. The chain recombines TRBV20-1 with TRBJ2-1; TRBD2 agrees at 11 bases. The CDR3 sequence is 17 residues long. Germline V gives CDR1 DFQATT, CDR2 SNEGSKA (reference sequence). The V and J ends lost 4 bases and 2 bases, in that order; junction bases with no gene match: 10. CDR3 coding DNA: TGCAGTGCTATGGCCTCCACTAGCGGGAGAGCCTACAATGAGCAGTTCTTC. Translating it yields CSAMASTSGRAYNEQFF.

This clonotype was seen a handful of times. The CDR3 is CASSLGQGMNTEAFF. The CDR3 bases are TGTGCCAGCAGCTTAGGACAGGGAATGAACACTGAAGCTTTCTTT. The chain recombines TRBV7-2 with TRBJ1-1; 7 nucleotides agree with TRBD1. J lost 0 bases, V lost 1 base, and 2 bases had no gene match. The CDR3 is 15 amino acids. Germline CDR1 is SGHTA and CDR2 is FQGNSA.

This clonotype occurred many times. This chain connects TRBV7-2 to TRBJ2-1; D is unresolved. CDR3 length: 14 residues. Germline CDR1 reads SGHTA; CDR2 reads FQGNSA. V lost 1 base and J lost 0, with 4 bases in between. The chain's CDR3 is CASSLGGSYNEQFF. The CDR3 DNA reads TGTGCCAGCAGCTTAGGCGGCTCCTACAATGAGCAGTTCTTC.

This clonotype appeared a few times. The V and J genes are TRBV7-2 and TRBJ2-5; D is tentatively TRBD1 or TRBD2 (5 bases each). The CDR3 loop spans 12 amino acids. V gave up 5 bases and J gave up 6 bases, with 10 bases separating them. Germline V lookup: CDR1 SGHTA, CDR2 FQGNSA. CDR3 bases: TGTGCCAGCAGCCCCCGGGACCAGACCCAGTACTTC. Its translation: CASSPRDQTQYF.

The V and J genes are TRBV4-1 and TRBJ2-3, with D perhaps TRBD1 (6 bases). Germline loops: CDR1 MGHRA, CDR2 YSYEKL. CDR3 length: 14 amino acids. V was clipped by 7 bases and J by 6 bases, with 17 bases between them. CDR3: CASNSHRGGDTQYF. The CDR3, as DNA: TGCGCCAGCAATTCACACCGTGGGGGCGATACGCAGTATTTT.

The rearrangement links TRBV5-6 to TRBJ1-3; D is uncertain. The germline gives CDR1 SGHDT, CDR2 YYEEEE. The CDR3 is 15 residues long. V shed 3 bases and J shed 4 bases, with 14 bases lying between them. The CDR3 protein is CASSSQRVAGNTIYF. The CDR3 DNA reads TGTGCCAGCAGCTCCCAACGAGTGGCGGGAAACACCATATATTTT.

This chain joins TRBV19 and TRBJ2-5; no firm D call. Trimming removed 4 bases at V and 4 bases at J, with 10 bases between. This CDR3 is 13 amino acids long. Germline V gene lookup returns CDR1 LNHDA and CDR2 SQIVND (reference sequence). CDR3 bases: TGTGCCAGTAGTAAAGGGCGGCGAGAGACCCAGTACTTC. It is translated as CASSKGRRETQYF.

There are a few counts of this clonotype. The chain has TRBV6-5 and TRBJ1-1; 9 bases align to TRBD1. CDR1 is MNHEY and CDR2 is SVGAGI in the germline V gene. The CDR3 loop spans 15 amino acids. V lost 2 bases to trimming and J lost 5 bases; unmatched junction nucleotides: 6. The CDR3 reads CASSYADRGATEAFF. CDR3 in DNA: TGTGCCAGCAGTTACGCAGACAGGGGGGCTACTGAAGCTTTCTTT.

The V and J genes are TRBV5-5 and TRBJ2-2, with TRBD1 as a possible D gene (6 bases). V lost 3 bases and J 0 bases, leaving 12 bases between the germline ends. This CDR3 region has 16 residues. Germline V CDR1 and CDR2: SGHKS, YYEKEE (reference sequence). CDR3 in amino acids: CASSSHGQTNTGELFF. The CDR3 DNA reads TGTGCCAGCAGCTCACACGGACAGACGAACACCGGGGAGCTGTTTTTT. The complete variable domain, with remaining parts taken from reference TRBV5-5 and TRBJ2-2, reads DAGVTQSPTHLIKTRGQQVTLRCSPISGHKSVSWYQQVLGQGPQFIFQYYEKEERGRGNFPDRFSARQFPNYSSELNVNALLLGDSALYLCASSSHGQTNTGELFFGEGSRLTVL.

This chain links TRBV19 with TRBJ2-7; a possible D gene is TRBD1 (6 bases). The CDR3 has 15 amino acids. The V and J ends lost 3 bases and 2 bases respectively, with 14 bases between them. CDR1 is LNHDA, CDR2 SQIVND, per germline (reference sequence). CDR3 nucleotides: TGTGCCAGTAGTATGCAGGCAGGGGCCACCTACGAGCAGTACTTC. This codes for CASSMQAGATYEQYF.

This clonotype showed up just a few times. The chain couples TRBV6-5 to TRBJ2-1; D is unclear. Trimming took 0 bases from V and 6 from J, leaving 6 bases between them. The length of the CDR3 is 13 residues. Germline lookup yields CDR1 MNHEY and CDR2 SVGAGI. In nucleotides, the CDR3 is TGTGCCAGCAGTTACTCGAGTGCCAATGAGCAGTTCTTC. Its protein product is CASSYSSANEQFF.

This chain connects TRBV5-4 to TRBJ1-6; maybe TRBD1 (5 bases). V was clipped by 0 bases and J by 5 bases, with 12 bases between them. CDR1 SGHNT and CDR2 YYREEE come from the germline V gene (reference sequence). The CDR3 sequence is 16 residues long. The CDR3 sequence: CASSLGAGIHNSPLHF. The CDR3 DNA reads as TGTGCCAGCAGCTTGGGGGCAGGGATTCATAATTCACCCCTCCACTTT.

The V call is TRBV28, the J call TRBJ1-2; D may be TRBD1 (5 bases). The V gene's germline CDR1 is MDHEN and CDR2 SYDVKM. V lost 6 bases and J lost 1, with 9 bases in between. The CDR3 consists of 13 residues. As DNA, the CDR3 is TGTGCCAGCAGGACAGCCGATAACTATGGCTACACCTTC. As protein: CASRTADNYGYTF.

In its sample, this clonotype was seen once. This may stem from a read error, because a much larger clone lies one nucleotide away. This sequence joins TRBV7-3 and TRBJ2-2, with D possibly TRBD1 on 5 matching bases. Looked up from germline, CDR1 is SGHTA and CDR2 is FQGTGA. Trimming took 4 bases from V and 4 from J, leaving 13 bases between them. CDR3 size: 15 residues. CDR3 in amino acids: CASSSQGKGTGELFF. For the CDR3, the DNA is TGTGCCAGCAGCTCTCAGGGAAAGGGCACCGGGGAGCTGTTTTTT.

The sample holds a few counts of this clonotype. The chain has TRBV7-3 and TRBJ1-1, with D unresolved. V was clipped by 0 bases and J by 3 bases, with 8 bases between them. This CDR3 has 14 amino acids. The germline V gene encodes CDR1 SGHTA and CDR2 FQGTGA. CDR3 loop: CASSLTPTHTEAFF. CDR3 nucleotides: TGTGCCAGCAGCTTAACGCCCACGCACACTGAAGCTTTCTTT.

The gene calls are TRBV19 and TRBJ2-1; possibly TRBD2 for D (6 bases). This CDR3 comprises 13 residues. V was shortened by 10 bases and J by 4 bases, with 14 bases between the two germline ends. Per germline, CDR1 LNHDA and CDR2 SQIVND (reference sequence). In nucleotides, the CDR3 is TGTGCCACCCGGGACTCCCAATACAATGAGCAGTTCTTC. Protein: CATRDSQYNEQFF.

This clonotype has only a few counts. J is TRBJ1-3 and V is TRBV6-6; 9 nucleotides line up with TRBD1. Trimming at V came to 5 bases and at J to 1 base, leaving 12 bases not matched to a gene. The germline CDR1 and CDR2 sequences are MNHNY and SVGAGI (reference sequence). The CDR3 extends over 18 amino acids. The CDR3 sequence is CASSVRPGQGESGNTIYF. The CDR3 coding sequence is TGTGCCAGCAGTGTCCGACCGGGACAGGGAGAATCTGGAAACACCATATATTTT.

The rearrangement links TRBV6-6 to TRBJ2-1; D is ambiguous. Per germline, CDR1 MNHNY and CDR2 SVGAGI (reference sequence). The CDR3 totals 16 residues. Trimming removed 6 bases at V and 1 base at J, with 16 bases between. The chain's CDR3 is CASSLPPVGSYNEQFF. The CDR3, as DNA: TGTGCCAGCAGCCTCCCACCTGTGGGGTCCTACAATGAGCAGTTCTTC.

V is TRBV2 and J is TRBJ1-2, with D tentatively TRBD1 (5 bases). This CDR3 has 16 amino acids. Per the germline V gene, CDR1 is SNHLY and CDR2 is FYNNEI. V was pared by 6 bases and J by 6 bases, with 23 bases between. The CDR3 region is CASRLGGGLGYDGYTF. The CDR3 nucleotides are TGTGCCAGCAGATTGGGGGGGGGGTTGGGTTATGATGGCTACACCTTC.

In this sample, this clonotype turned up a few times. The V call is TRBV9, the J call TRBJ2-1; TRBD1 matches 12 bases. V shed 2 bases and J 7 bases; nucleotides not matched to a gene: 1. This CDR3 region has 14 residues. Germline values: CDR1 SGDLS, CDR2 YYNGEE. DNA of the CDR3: TGTGCCAGCAGCGTGGGACAGGGGGCAAATGAGCAGTTCTTC. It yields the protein CASSVGQGANEQFF.

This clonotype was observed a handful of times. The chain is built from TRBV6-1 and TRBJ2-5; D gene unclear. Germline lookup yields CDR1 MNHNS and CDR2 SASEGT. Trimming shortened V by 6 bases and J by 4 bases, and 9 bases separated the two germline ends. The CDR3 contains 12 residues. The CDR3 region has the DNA TGTGCCAGCAGAGGGTCGAGAGAGACCCAGTACTTC. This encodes CASRGSRETQYF.

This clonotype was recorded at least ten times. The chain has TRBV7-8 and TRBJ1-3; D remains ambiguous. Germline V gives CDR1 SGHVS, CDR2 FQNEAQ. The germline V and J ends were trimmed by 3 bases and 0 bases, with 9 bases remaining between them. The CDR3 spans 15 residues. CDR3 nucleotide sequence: TGTGCCAGCAGCTTTCGGGCGGGCTCTGGAAACACCATATATTTT. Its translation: CASSFRAGSGNTIYF. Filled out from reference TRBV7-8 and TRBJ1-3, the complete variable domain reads GAGVSQSPRYKVAKRGQDVALRCDPISGHVSLFWYQQALGQGPEFLTYFQNEAQLDKSGLPSDRFFAERPEGSVSTLKIQRTQQEDSAVYLCASSFRAGSGNTIYFGEGSWLTVV.

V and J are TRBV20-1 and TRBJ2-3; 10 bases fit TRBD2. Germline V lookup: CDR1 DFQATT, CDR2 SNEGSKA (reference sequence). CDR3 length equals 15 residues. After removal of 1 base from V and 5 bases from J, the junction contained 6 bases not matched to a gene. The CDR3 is CSARVVAGGLDTQYF. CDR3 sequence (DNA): TGCAGTGCTAGAGTAGTAGCGGGGGGACTAGATACGCAGTATTTT.

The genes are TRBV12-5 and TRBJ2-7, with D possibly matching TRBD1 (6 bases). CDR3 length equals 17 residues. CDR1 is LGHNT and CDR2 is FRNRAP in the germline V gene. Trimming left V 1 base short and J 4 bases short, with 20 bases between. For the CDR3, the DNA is TGTGCTAGTGGTTTGGCTCTGTTTAGGACAGACGGATACGAGCAGTACTTC. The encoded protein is CASGLALFRTDGYEQYF.

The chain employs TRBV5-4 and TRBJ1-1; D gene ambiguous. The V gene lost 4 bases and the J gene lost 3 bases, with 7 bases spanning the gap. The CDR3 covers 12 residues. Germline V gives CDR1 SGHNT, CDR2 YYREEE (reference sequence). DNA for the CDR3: TGTGCCAGCAGCCTGATCGACACTGAAGCTTTCTTT. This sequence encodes CASSLIDTEAFF.